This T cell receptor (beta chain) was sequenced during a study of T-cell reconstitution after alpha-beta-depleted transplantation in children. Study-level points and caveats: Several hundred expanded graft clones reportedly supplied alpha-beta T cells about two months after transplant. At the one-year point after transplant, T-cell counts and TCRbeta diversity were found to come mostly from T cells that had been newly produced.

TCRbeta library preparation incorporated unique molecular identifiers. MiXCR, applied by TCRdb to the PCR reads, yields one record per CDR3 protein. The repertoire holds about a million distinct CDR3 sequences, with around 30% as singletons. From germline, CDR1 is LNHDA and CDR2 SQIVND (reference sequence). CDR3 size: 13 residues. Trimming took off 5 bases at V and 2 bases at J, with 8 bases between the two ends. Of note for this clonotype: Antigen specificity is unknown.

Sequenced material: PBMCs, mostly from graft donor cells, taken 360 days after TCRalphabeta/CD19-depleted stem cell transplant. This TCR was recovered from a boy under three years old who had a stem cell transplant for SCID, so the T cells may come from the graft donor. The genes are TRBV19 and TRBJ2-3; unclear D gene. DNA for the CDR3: TGTGCCAGTAGTCAGCAGGCCACAGATACGCAGTATTTT. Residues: CASSQQATDTQYF.